This T cell receptor beta chain comes out of a study of cytotoxic CD8 clonotypes in ibrutinib-treated CLL. Study as a whole: Among the patients, 10 to 11 presented as relapsed/refractory and 15 as treatment-naive; 17 showed unmutated IGHV. The samples contained 255,043 productive templates on average. They also contained an average of about 100,000 productive rearrangements.

Germline assignment: CDR1 SEHNR and CDR2 FQNEAQ (reference sequence). Trimming shortened V by 5 bases and J by 5 bases, and 6 bases separated the two germline ends. This CDR3 spans 11 amino acids. The table came from immunoSEQ multiplex PCR; TCRdb's copy has only in-frame clones and leaves some out. The sample records fewer than 300,000 clones, 70% to 80% being singletons. The clonotype comes from a human donor with chronic lymphocytic leukemia. The sample in question was PBMCs, obtained at disease progression, from a patient treated with ibrutinib. This chain joins TRBV7-9 and TRBJ2-5; D not resolved. For the CDR3, the DNA is TGTGCCAGCAGCCAGAGGGAGACCCAGTACTTC. Protein product: CASSQRETQYF.